This T cell receptor (beta chain) appears in the sequencing data of a study of regulatory T cells in long-lasting Graves disease. Study-wide results and caveats: Whereas new patients shared about a thousand public clonotypes, persistent patients shared more, at under 3,500.

V shed 3 bases and J 0 bases; nucleotides not matched to a gene: 14. The CDR3 has 19 residues. The germline CDR1 and CDR2 sequences are MDHEN and SYDVKM. To make TCR beta libraries, researchers used iRepertoire HTBI primers and Arm-PCR of CDR3 regions. Using its own MiXCR run on the multiplex PCR reads, TCRdb lists one record per CDR3 protein. The table has around 300,000 distinct CDR3 sequences, 20% to 25% seen once. Time point reported: persistent/refractory GD, antithyroid drugs over 5 years with positive TRAb. PBMC RNA was the source of the TCR library. As to this clonotype: What it binds is unknown.

Sequencing used peripheral blood mononuclear cells (PBMCs), obtained when the disease was refractory, from a patient treated with antithyroid drugs. The chain recombines TRBV28 with TRBJ1-5; 7 positions agree with TRBD1. This receptor was identified in a female donor with Graves disease. The CDR3 coding sequence is TGTGCCAGCAGTTTCCCTGGACAGGAAAAAAAAAATAGCAATCAGCCCCAGCATTTT. It is translated as CASSFPGQEKKNSNQPQHF.